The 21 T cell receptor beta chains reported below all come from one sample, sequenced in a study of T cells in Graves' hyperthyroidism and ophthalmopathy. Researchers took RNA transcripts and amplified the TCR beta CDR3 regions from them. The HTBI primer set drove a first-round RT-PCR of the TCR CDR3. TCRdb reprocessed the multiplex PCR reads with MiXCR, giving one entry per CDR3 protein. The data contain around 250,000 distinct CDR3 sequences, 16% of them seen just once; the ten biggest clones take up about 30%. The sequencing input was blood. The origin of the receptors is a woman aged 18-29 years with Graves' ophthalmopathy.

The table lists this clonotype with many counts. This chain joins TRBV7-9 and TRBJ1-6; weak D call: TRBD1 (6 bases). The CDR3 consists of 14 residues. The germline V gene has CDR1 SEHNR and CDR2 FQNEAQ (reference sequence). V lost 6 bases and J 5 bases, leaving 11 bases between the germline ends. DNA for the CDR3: TGTGCCAGCAGTTGGGGACAAGATAATTCACCCCTCCACTTT. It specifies CASSWGQDNSPLHF.

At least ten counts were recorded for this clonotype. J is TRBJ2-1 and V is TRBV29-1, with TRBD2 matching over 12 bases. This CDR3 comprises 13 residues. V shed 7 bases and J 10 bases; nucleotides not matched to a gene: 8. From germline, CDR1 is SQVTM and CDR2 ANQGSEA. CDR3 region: CSGGLAGPGEQFF. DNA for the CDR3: TGCAGCGGGGGACTAGCGGGTCCGGGAGAGCAGTTCTTC.

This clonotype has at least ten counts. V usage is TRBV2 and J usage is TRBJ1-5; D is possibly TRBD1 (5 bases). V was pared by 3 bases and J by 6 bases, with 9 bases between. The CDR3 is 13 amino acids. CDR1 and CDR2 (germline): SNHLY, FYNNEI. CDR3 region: CASSDQGGQPQHF. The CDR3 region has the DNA TGTGCCAGCAGTGATCAGGGCGGTCAGCCCCAGCATTTT.

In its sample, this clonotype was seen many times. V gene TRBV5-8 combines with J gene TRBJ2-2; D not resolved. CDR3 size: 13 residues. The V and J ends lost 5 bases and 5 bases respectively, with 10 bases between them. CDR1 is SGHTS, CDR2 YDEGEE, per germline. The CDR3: CASSLMGTGELFF. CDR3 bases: TGTGCCAGCAGTTTGATGGGTACCGGGGAGCTGTTTTTT.

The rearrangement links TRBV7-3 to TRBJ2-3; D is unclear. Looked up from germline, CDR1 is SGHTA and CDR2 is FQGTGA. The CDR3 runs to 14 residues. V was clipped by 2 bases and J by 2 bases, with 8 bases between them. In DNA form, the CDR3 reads TGTGCCAGCAGCTTAGTCGGAGTCACAGATACGCAGTATTTT. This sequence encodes CASSLVGVTDTQYF.

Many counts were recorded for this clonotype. CDR3 nucleotides: TGTGCCAGCAGTTACAGGCTGTGGCGGGGGGGCAATGAGCAGTTCTTC. As protein: CASSYRLWRGGNEQFF. The chain recombines TRBV6-2 or TRBV6-3 with TRBJ2-1, with 9 bases identical to TRBD2. Trimming cost V 2 bases and J 6 bases; bases outside gene matches: 8. Germline V CDR1 and CDR2: MNHEY, SVGEGT. The CDR3 has 16 residues.

The CDR3 loop is CASSVLSGGDQPQHF. The CDR3 nucleotides are TGTGCCAGCAGCGTCCTCTCAGGGGGCGACCAGCCCCAGCATTTT. This chain uses TRBV7-2 with TRBJ1-5; TRBD1 aligns across 8 bases. The V and J ends lost 5 bases and 7 bases, in that order; junction bases with no gene match: 10. The CDR3 extends over 15 amino acids. CDR1 and CDR2 (germline): SGHTA, FQGNSA.

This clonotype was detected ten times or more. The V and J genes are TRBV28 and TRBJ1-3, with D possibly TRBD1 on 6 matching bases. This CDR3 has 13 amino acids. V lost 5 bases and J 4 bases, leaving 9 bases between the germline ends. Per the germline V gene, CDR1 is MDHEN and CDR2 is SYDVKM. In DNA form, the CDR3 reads TGTGCCAGCAGTCGGGACATAGGAAACACCATATATTTT. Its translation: CASSRDIGNTIYF.

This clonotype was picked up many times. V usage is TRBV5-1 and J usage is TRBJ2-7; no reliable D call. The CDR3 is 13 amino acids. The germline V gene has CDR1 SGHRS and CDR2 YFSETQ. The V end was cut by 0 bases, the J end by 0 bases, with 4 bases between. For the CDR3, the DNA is TGCGCCAGCAGCTTGGCCTTCTCCTACGAGCAGTACTTC. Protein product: CASSLAFSYEQYF.

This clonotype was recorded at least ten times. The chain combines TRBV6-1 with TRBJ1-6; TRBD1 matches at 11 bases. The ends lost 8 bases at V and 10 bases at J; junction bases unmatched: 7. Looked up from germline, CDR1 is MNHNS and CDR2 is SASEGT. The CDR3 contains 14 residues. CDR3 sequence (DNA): TGTGCCAGCGCCGGGACAGGGGGAGGGTCACCCCTCCACTTT. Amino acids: CASAGTGGGSPLHF.

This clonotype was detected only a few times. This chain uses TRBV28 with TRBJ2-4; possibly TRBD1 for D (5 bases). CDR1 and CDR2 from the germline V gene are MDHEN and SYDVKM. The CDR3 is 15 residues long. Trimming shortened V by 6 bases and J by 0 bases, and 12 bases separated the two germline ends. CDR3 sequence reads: CASSTTGIAKNIQYF. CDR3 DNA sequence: TGTGCCAGCAGCACCACAGGAATAGCCAAAAACATTCAGTACTTC. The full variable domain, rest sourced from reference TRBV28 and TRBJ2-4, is DVKVTQSSRYLVKRTGEKVFLECVQDMDHENMFWYRQDPGLGLRLIYFSYDVKMKEKGDIPEGYSVSREKKERFSLILESASTNQTSMYLCASSTTGIAKNIQYFGAGTRLSVL.

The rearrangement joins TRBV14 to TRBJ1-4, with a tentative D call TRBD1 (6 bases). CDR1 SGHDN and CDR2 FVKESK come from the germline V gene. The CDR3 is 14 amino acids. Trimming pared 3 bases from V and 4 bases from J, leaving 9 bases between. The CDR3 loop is CASSHGQFNEKLFF. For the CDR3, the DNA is TGTGCCAGCAGCCACGGACAGTTTAATGAAAAACTGTTTTTT.

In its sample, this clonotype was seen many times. The CDR3 bases are TGTGCCAGCAGTGACCTGGGGGGGATTCGGTACGAGCAGTACTTC. Its protein is CASSDLGGIRYEQYF. V gene TRBV2 combines with J gene TRBJ2-7, with TRBD2 matching 7 bases. From germline, CDR1 is SNHLY and CDR2 FYNNEI. CDR3 length: 15 amino acids. The V and J ends lost 3 bases and 4 bases, in that order; junction bases with no gene match: 9. Based on the CDR3 plus reference TRBV2 and TRBJ2-7, the full variable domain is EPEVTQTPSHQVTQMGQEVILRCVPISNHLYFYWYRQILGQKVEFLVSFYNNEISEKSEIFDDQFSVERPDGSNFTLKIRSTKLEDSAMYFCASSDLGGIRYEQYFGPGTRLTVT.

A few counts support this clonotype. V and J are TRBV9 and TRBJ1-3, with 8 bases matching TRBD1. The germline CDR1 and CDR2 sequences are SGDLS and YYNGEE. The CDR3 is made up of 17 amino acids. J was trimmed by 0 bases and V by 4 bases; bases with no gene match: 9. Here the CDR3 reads CASSPGGRGSSGNTIYF. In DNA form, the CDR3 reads TGTGCCAGCAGCCCAGGGGGCAGGGGGAGCTCTGGAAACACCATATATTTT. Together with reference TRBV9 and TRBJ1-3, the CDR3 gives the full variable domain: DSGVTQTPKHLITATGQRVTLRCSPRSGDLSVYWYQQSLDQGLQFLIQYYNGEERAKGNILERFSAQQFPDLHSELNLSSLELGDSALYFCASSPGGRGSSGNTIYFGEGSWLTVV.

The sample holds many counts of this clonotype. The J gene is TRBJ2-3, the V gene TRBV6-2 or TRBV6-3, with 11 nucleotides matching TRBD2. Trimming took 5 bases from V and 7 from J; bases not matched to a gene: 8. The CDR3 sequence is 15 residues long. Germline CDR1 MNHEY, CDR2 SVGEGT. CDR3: CASSSSGRDRYTQYF. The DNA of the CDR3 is TGTGCCAGCAGTAGTAGCGGGAGGGATCGTTATACGCAGTATTTT.

The CDR3 DNA sequence: TGTGCCAGCTCACTAGGGACAGGGGGCGGGGAGCAGTACTTC. Its translation: CASSLGTGGGEQYF. The chain carries TRBV18 and TRBJ2-7; 12 bases line up with TRBD1. V lost 4 bases and J lost 7; bases outside the gene matches: 5. Germline V lookup: CDR1 KGHSH, CDR2 LQKENI. CDR3 length: 14 residues.

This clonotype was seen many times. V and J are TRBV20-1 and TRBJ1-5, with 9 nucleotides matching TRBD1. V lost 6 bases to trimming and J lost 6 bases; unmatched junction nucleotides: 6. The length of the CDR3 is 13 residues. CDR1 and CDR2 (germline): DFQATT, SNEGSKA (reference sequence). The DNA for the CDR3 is TGCAGTGCATACAGGGGGCTGGGTCAGCCCCAGCATTTT. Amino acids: CSAYRGLGQPQHF.

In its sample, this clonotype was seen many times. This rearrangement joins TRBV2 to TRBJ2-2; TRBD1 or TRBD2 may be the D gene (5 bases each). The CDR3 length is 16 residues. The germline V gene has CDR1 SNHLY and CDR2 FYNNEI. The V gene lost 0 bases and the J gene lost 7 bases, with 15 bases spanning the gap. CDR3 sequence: CASSEAGTGNGGELFF. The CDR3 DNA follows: TGTGCCAGCAGTGAAGCGGGGACGGGGAATGGCGGGGAGCTGTTTTTT.

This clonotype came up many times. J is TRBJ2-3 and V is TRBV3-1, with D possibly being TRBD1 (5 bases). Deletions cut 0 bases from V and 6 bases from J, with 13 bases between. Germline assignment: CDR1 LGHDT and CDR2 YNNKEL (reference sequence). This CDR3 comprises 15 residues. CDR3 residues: CASSQDLGAADTQYF. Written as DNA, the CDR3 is TGTGCCAGCAGCCAAGATTTAGGGGCCGCGGATACGCAGTATTTT.

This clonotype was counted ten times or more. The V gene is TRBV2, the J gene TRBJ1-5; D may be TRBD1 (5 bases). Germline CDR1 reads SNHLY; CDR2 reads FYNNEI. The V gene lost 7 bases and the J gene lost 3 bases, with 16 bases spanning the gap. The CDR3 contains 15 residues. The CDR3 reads CASTLRQGPNQPQHF. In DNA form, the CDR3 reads TGTGCCAGCACCCTGCGGCAGGGCCCCAATCAGCCCCAGCATTTT.

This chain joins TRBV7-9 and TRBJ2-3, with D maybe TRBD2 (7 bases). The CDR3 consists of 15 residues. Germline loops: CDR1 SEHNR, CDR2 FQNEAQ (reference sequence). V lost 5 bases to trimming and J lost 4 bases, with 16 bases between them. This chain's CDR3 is CASSPKGGGADTQYF. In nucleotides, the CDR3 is TGTGCCAGCAGCCCAAAGGGGGGGGGGGCAGATACGCAGTATTTT.